This TCR beta chain appears in the sequencing data of a study of blood T cell repertoires in COVID-19. The CDR3 consists of 15 residues. The table came from immunoSEQ multiplex PCR; TCRdb's copy has only in-frame clones and leaves some out. This table has 310,000 or so clones, nearly 90% appearing once. Sample: PBMCs or T cells enriched from blood (not recorded which). The clonotype originates from a woman between 18 and 29 years old with acute COVID-19. This chain joins TRBV21-1 and TRBJ1-1; the DNA was not used to check the table's D call, TRBD1. TRBV21-1 is assigned pseudogene status. The CDR3 coding sequence is TGTGCCAGCGGGGGCCGGAATGGGGACAACACTGAAGCTTTCTTT. Translation gives CASGGRNGDNTEAFF.